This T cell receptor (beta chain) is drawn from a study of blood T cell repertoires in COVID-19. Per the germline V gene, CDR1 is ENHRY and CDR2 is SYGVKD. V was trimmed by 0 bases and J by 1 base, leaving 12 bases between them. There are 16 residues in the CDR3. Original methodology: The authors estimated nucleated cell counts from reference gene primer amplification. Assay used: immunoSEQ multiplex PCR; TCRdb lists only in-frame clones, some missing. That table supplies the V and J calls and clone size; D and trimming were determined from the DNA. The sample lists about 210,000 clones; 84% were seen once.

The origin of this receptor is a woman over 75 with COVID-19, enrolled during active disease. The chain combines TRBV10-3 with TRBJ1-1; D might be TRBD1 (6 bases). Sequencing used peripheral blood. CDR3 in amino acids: CAISESLGGANTEAFF. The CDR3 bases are TGTGCCATCAGTGAGTCTTTAGGGGGGGCGAACACTGAAGCTTTCTTT.